The 27 T cell receptor delta chains presented below share a single source sample, sequenced in a study of γδ T cells in repeated Plasmodium falciparum infection. TCRdb called clones from the multiplex PCR reads again using CATT. The repertoire holds approximately 93,000 delta-chain clones, with 0.85% to 1% as singletons. Bulk repertoires came from Vgamma9/Vdelta2+ or Vdelta2-negative gammadelta T cells flow-sorted from PBMC. Sequenced input: gamma-delta T cells from blood. Receptors originate from a pool of human donors (malaria-infected and uninfected, not separated).

At least ten counts were recorded for this clone. The protein given by TCRdb reflects a much larger clone and differs at residue 3 from this DNA's translation, likely from a read error; the protein shown is the DNA's translation. V usage is TRDV1 and J usage is TRDJ1; 12 nucleotides align to TRDD3. Trimming removed 10 bases from V and 3 bases from J; junction bases left unmatched: 30. Looked up from germline, CDR1 is TSWWSYY and CDR2 is QGS. The CDR3 runs to 22 residues. This chain's CDR3 is CAPGDFPSVRGILGDTPDKLIF. The DNA for the CDR3 is TGTGCTCCTGGAGATTTCCCTTCTGTGAGGGGGATACTGGGGGATACACCCGATAAACTCATCTTT.

Turning to this clone: The protein TCRdb gives is from a much larger clone and does not agree with this DNA's translation at residue 5, likely a read error; the protein shown here comes from the DNA. The rearrangement links TRDV1 to TRDJ1; no firm D call. V was clipped by 8 bases and J by 2 bases, with 6 bases between them. The CDR3 spans 11 residues. Germline CDR1 reads TSWWSYY; CDR2 reads QGS. CDR3 sequence reads: CALTETDKLIF. The CDR3 DNA follows: TGTGCTCTTACGGAGACCGATAAACTCATCTTT.

With respect to this clone: The protein recorded in TCRdb matches a much larger clone and deviates from this DNA's translation at residue 8, suggesting a read error; the protein here is obtained by translating the DNA. The chain employs TRAV36/DV7 and TRDJ1, with a weak D call TRDD3 (6 bases). TCRdb carries no J gene annotation; the J gene was assigned here by matching the DNA with germline. The CDR3 loop spans 24 amino acids. The V end lost 0 bases, the J end lost 0 bases, and 39 bases lay between the germline ends. Germline V gene data show CDR1 as VTNFRS and CDR2 as LTSSGIE (reference sequence). The CDR3 here is CAVEVQNLTPALMGVYMYTDKLIF. In DNA, the CDR3 is TGTGCTGTGGAGGTTCAGAATCTTACCCCGGCCTTGATGGGGGTCTATATGTACACCGATAAACTCATCTTT.

As for this clone: A read error is the likely source, as a far larger clone sits one nucleotide away. At the DNA level, this CDR3 is encoded by other sequences in the same sample as well. The chain recombines TRDV2 with TRDJ1, with a tentative D call TRDD3 (5 bases). Germline V CDR1 and CDR2: GEAIGNYY, EKD. This CDR3 region has 15 residues. The ends were cut back, 0 bases at V and 4 bases at J, with 14 bases in the middle. The CDR3 loop is CACDTVGGLGDKLIF. CDR3 DNA sequence: TGTGCCTGTGACACCGTCGGGGGCCTCGGCGATAAACTCATCTTT.

As for this clone: The TCRdb record carries a much larger clone's protein, which differs from this DNA's translation at residue 13; a read error is the likely cause, and the protein listed here is the DNA translation. The DNA for the CDR3 is TGTGCCTGCAAACTTCCTATCCCCTCGTACTGGGGGGTAAGAGTGGACACCGATAAACTCATCTTT. This translates into CACKLPIPSYWGVRVDTDKLIF. The chain is built from TRDV3 and TRDJ1; tentative D call: TRDD3 (8 bases). Here the J gene was assigned by germline matching of the DNA, as TCRdb has none. V was cut by 4 bases and J by 0 bases, with 39 bases left in between. CDR3 size: 22 residues. Germline V lookup: CDR1 TVYSNPD, CDR2 GDNSRS (reference sequence).

Concerning this clone itself: A single base is all that separates this from a far larger clone, so a read error is likely. The identical CDR3 is also encoded by other nucleotide sequences in the sample. CDR3 amino acids: CALGIGPGPSSSTGVILIF. CDR3 bases: TGTGCTCTTGGGATCGGGCCCGGGCCTTCCTCCAGTACCGGGGTCATACTCATCTTT. The rearrangement joins TRDV1 to TRDJ1; 7 bases fit TRDD2. TCRdb gives no J gene; it was assigned here by matching the DNA to germline. Germline V gene sequence: CDR1 TSWWSYY, CDR2 QGS. The CDR3 runs 19 residues. V shed 5 bases and J 10 bases; nucleotides not matched to a gene: 28.

On this clone: The protein recorded in TCRdb matches a much larger clone and deviates from this DNA's translation at residue 10, suggesting a read error; the protein here is obtained by translating the DNA. This chain links TRDV2 with TRDJ1; 8 bases line up with TRDD3. Since TCRdb gives no J gene, matching the DNA to germline was used here to assign it. Trimming took 1 base from V and 9 from J; bases not matched to a gene: 21. The CDR3 totals 18 residues. CDR1 and CDR2 (germline): GEAIGNYY, EKD. The CDR3 DNA sequence: TGTGCCTGTGACACTGCCCAACTGGGGGGTACGCTGTCCAGACAACTCATCTTT. It specifies CACDTAQLGGTLSRQLIF.

A note on this clone: TCRdb attributes to this sequence the protein of a much larger clone, which differs from the DNA translation at residue 16; a read error is likely, and the protein displayed is translated from the DNA. V gene assignment gives TRDV1, but the J gene was left uncalled; TRDD3 is the table's D call and was not checked against the DNA. In germline, CDR1 is TSWWSYY, CDR2 QGS. The CDR3 totals 18 residues. CDR3 sequence reads: CALWEPGLLGDKTDKPIF. DNA for the CDR3: TGTGCTCTTTGGGAACCCGGCTTACTGGGGGATAAAACCGATAAACCCATCTTT.

This clone was detected ten times or more. Additional DNA sequences in this sample encode the identical CDR3. The chain employs TRDV2 and TRDJ1; 13 bases are shared with TRDD3. The V segment lost 3 bases and the J segment 3 bases; nucleotides outside the gene matches: 12. CDR3 size: 18 residues. Germline values: CDR1 GEAIGNYY, CDR2 EKD. CDR3 sequence (DNA): TGTGCCTGTGACTTACTGGGGGATACGCCAGAATTCGCCGATAAACTCATCTTT. Translated: CACDLLGDTPEFADKLIF.

This clone was counted between two and nine times. The protein that TCRdb holds for this DNA derives from a much larger clone and differs from the translated DNA at residue 11, which likely indicates a read error; the protein shown here is translated from the DNA. The chain employs TRDV2 and TRDJ1; 7 bases align to TRDD3. No J gene is reported in TCRdb; it was inferred here by comparing the DNA with germline. Germline-derived CDR1 and CDR2 are GEAIGNYY and EKD. With V trimmed by 0 bases and J by 0 bases, 30 bases remained unmatched. CDR3 length equals 24 residues. In nucleotides, the CDR3 is TGTGCCTGTGACACCGTGAGGGGGGGGGATGCCCACTACAGTACACCGACGTACACCGATAAACTCATCTTT. Its translation is CACDTVRGGDAHYSTPTYTDKLIF.

For this clone: A much more abundant neighbour one base away suggests this may be a read error. The chain uses TRDV2 and TRDJ1, with 11 bases that match TRDD3. There are 18 residues in the CDR3. Germline lookup yields CDR1 GEAIGNYY and CDR2 EKD. V lost 3 bases to trimming and J lost 7 bases; unmatched junction nucleotides: 18. The CDR3 spells CACDALLGDITGSSKLIF. CDR3 nucleotides: TGTGCCTGTGACGCTCTACTGGGGGATATAACCGGGTCTAGTAAACTCATCTTT.

This clone was observed a handful of times. The amino acid sequence in TCRdb belongs to a much larger clone and departs from this DNA's translation at residue 8, likely a sequencing read error; the sequence shown is translated from the DNA. The rearrangement joins TRDV1 to TRDJ1; unclear D gene. From germline, CDR1 is TSWWSYY and CDR2 QGS. V was cut by 0 bases and J by 8 bases, with 10 bases left in between. The CDR3 length is 13 residues. In DNA, the CDR3 is TGTGCTCTTGGGGAACTCTTGTTTCAAAAACTCATCTTT. Protein sequence: CALGELLFQKLIF.

Worth noting for this clone: A read error likely explains why the TCRdb protein, taken from a much larger clone, differs from this DNA's translation at residue 18; the protein shown is translated from the DNA. This chain links TRDV1 with TRDJ1; D may be TRDD2 (6 bases). Germline matching of the DNA provided the J gene here, since TCRdb leaves it blank. The CDR3 runs 25 residues. Germline loops: CDR1 TSWWSYY, CDR2 QGS. Trimming left V 2 bases short and J 1 base short, with 41 bases between. This CDR3 reads CALGESTEQATSYPHWYTGTDKLIF. The CDR3 coding sequence is TGTGCTCTTGGGGAAAGTACTGAACAGGCTACGTCCTACCCTCACTGGTATACGGGCACCGATAAACTCATCTTT.

This clone came up a few times. TCRdb's entry gives the protein of a much larger clone, which mismatches this DNA's translation at residue 4, likely from a read error; the protein reported here is translated from the DNA. The rearrangement joins TRDV2 to TRDJ1; TRDD3 matches at 8 bases. The J gene was missing in TCRdb and was found by matching the end of the DNA to germline. Germline V lookup: CDR1 GEAIGNYY, CDR2 EKD. This CDR3 comprises 15 residues. J gave up 0 bases and V 5 bases, and 7 bases lay outside the gene matches. CDR3 bases: TGTGCCTGTGCCGTACTGGGGGTTTACACCGATAAACTCATCTTT. Protein: CACAVLGVYTDKLIF.

Comments on this clone: TCRdb pairs this DNA with a much larger clone's protein that differs at residue 15, likely a read error; the protein shown was translated from the DNA. The CDR3 spells CACDNLGDTSTDKLTF. CDR3 DNA: TGTGCCTGTGACAATTTGGGGGATACCAGTACCGATAAACTCACCTTT. The V gene is TRDV2, but the J gene lacks a call; the table's D call, TRDD3, has no DNA check behind it. Germline CDR1 GEAIGNYY, CDR2 EKD. This CDR3 is 16 amino acids long.

In its sample, this clone was seen a few times. The TCRdb protein, from a much larger clone, departs from this DNA's translation at residue 14, likely by read error; the protein shown derives from the DNA. The CDR3 nucleotides are TGTGCCTGTGACCCTGGGGGATGGCTGTACACCGATAAACACATCTTT. Amino acid sequence: CACDPGGWLYTDKHIF. The V gene reported is TRDV2; the J gene is uncalled; the table's D gene call, TRDD3, was not cross checked with the DNA. CDR3 length: 16 residues. CDR1 is GEAIGNYY, CDR2 EKD, per germline.

This clone was seen a few times. Translating this DNA gives a protein that differs at residue 13 from the TCRdb one, which belongs to a much larger clone; a read error is likely, and the protein shown is this translation. V gene TRDV2 combines with J gene TRDJ1; D is perhaps TRDD2 or TRDD3 (5 bases each). TCRdb carries no J gene annotation; the J gene was assigned here by matching the DNA with germline. The CDR3 is 17 residues long. Germline CDR1 is GEAIGNYY and CDR2 is EKD. The CDR3 is CACDPVLWGTYTNKLIF. The CDR3 DNA sequence: TGTGCCTGTGACCCTGTCTTATGGGGAACCTACACCAATAAACTCATCTTT.

Notes on this clone: A far larger clone is only one base removed, so a read error is likely. In the same sample, other DNA sequences code for this CDR3. CDR3 bases: TGTGCCCTTGGGGACCGTAACCTTCCTACGATGGGGATACGCGGGGGGAACGATAAACTCATCTTT. Its protein is CALGDRNLPTMGIRGGNDKLIF. The chain has TRDV1 and TRDJ1; D could derive from TRDD2 or TRDD3 (9 bases each). Germline V CDR1 and CDR2: TSWWSYY, QGS. The length of the CDR3 is 22 residues.

This clone was observed a few times. A far larger clone is a single base away, which makes a read error likely. The same CDR3 arises from other DNA sequences in this sample as well. For the V gene the call is TRDV2; the J gene has no call; no DNA check was done on the table's D call, TRDD3. Germline V CDR1 and CDR2: GEAIGNYY, EKD. The CDR3 runs 16 residues. CDR3 DNA sequence: TGTGCCTGTGACCCTGGGGGATGGCTGTACACCGATAAACTCATCTTC. It yields the protein CACDPGGWLYTDKLIF.

This clone appeared many times. A far larger clone is one nucleotide away, so this likely arose from a read error. Other DNA variants within this sample encode the same CDR3. Here the V gene is TRDV2, but the J gene went uncalled; the listed D gene, TRDD3, was not tested against the DNA. CDR1 and CDR2 (germline): GEAIGNYY, EKD. The CDR3 loop spans 15 amino acids. The CDR3 is CACDTLGDTDDKLIF. CDR3 DNA: TGTGCCTGTGACACTCTGGGGGATACGGACGATAAGCTCATCTTT.

This clone appeared a few times. Translating this DNA gives a protein that differs at residue 7 from the TCRdb one, which belongs to a much larger clone; a read error is likely, and the protein shown is this translation. The rearrangement uses TRDV1 and TRDJ1; D possibly corresponds to TRDD2 (5 bases). Matching the DNA to germline supplied the J gene, which TCRdb does not give. This CDR3 has 18 amino acids. Looked up from germline, CDR1 is TSWWSYY and CDR2 is QGS. The V gene lost 2 bases and the J gene lost 2 bases, with 21 bases spanning the gap. The CDR3 sequence: CALGEMALPRPYTDKLIF. In DNA, the CDR3 is TGTGCTCTTGGGGAAATGGCGCTTCCCCGACCATATACCGATAAACTCATCTTT.

With regard to this clone: TCRdb attributes to this sequence the protein of a much larger clone, which differs from the DNA translation at residue 5; a read error is likely, and the protein displayed is translated from the DNA. The chain has TRDV1 and TRDJ1; 8 bases line up with TRDD3. Germline V CDR1 and CDR2: TSWWSYY, QGS. J was trimmed by 0 bases and V by 3 bases; bases with no gene match: 36. The CDR3 is made up of 26 amino acids. DNA of the CDR3: TGTGCTCTTGGGGATCTGTTCGGGGGGCCAGTCTTGACTGCGTACTGGGGGTTACCTTACACCGATAAACTCATCTTT. Its translation: CALGDLFGGPVLTAYWGLPYTDKLIF.

This clone was detected only a few times. The amino acid sequence in TCRdb belongs to a much larger clone and departs from this DNA's translation at residue 15, likely a sequencing read error; the sequence shown is translated from the DNA. The V and J genes are TRDV1 and TRDJ1; 8 bases align to TRDD3. This CDR3 has 19 amino acids. Germline V CDR1 and CDR2: TSWWSYY, QGS. Unmatched junction bases numbered 21, after V lost 3 bases and J lost 6 bases. CDR3 bases: TGTGCTCTTGGGGATCACTTAGTTAGCCGGGGGATAACCAAGTATAAACTCATCTTT. Protein: CALGDHLVSRGITKYKLIF.

This clone was seen a handful of times. TCRdb pairs this DNA with a much larger clone's protein that differs at residue 6, likely a read error; the protein shown was translated from the DNA. The rearrangement links TRDV1 to TRDJ1; D unresolved. The J gene, absent from TCRdb, was called here by matching the DNA to germline. Germline V gene sequence: CDR1 TSWWSYY, CDR2 QGS. The CDR3 is 13 residues long. Deletions cut 9 bases from V and 2 bases from J, with 13 bases between. The CDR3 here is CALRPPLTDKLIF. For the CDR3, the DNA is TGTGCTCTGCGGCCTCCCCTGACCGATAAACTCATCTTT.

This clone was counted only a few times. The rearrangement links TRDV1 to TRDJ1, with 10 bases lining up with TRDD3. TCRdb supplies no J gene; here it was assigned by aligning the nucleotide sequence to germline. The germline CDR1 and CDR2 sequences are TSWWSYY and QGS. J gave up 0 bases and V 2 bases, and 15 bases lay outside the gene matches. The CDR3 consists of 20 residues. This chain's CDR3 is CALGETLGGDTPFYTDKLIF. The CDR3 DNA is TGTGCTCTTGGGGAAACGCTCGGGGGGGATACGCCGTTTTACACCGATAAACTCATCTTT.

This clone was seen a few times. The protein held in TCRdb is that of a much larger clone and does not match this DNA's translation at residue 9, likely because of a read error; the protein shown is translated from the DNA. The chain recombines TRDV1 with TRDJ1, with D hard to call. Matching the DNA to germline supplied the J gene, which TCRdb does not give. Trimming removed 3 bases from V and 7 bases from J, with 12 bases in between. Germline V CDR1 and CDR2: TSWWSYY, QGS. The CDR3 totals 13 residues. This chain's CDR3 is CALGDIQYGKLIF. CDR3 nucleotides: TGTGCTCTTGGGGACATACAATATGGTAAACTCATCTTT.

As concerns this clone: This DNA's translation and the protein TCRdb lists, from a much larger clone, do not match at residue 10, likely due to a read error; the protein shown is translated from the DNA. V usage is TRDV1 and J usage is TRDJ1; D is ambiguous. The J gene, absent from TCRdb, was called here by matching the DNA to germline. Trimming removed 4 bases at V and 5 bases at J, with 41 bases between. CDR3 length: 23 amino acids. Germline CDR1 is TSWWSYY and CDR2 is QGS. The CDR3 DNA sequence: TGTGCTCTTGGGGCCCACCACCTCCCCCTCGTGTCGCGGAGGTTGCTCCTTTCGGATAAACTCATCTTT. Its protein is CALGAHHLPLVSRRLLLSDKLIF.